This record looks at one TCR beta chain sequence and its context. What it recognizes is unknown. Single viable CD3+CD4+CD8-CD45RO+ cells were sorted as the memory CD4+ T cells. Total CD4+ T cells were enriched by CD4 positive selection. Profiling relied on immunoSEQ multiplex PCR, and the TCRdb table lists in-frame clones only, not all of them. This sample has under 40,000 clones, with roughly 85% found just once. With 5 bases removed from V and 7 bases from J, the gap between germline ends came to 23 bases. Germline V CDR1 and CDR2: SGHTA, FQGTGA. This CDR3 is built from 16 residues. This entry belongs to a study of memory CD4+ T cells and cytomegalovirus serostatus. General study points: Suggested: most of the CMV-linked TCR signature lies in CD4+ memory cells. About 40% of the roughly 160 known CMV-associated TCRbeta sequences appeared in CD4+ memory.

V is TRBV7-3 and J is TRBJ1-2; D is perhaps TRBD1 (5 bases). This clonotype originated in an adult in good health and CMV-seropositive. Material for sequencing was memory CD4+ T cells from blood. Written as DNA, the CDR3 is TGTGCCAGCAGCAAAATGGGGCCGGATAGAAGAAGTGGCTACACCTTC. The encoded protein is CASSKMGPDRRSGYTF.